These 2 T cell receptor beta chains were sequenced from one sample in a study of blood T cell repertoires in COVID-19. Using immunoSEQ multiplex PCR, the repertoire was profiled, and TCRdb retains in-frame clones only, with some absent. The sample contains under 250,000 clones, 80% to 90% of which appear only once. Material: peripheral blood. These receptors came from a man aged 50 to 60 with COVID-19, enrolled during active disease.

Of note for this clone: One end of the junction is discordant with germline, which a read error may explain. This chain joins TRBV19 and TRBJ1-5, with TRBD1 identical over 9 bases. Germline V gene sequence: CDR1 LNHDA, CDR2 SQIVND (reference sequence). This CDR3 comprises 14 residues. In DNA form, the CDR3 reads TGTGCCAGTAGTATGGCTAGGATCCGGGACAGGGCTTTTTTT. Its translation: CASSMARIRDRAFF.

The J gene is TRBJ1-3, the V gene TRBV4-2; D uncertain. V was pared by 0 bases and J by 0 bases, with 9 bases between. Germline V gene data show CDR1 as LGHNA and CDR2 as YNFKEQ. This CDR3 has 16 amino acids. This CDR3 reads CASSQDGLYSGNTIYF. The CDR3 DNA reads as TGTGCCAGCAGCCAAGACGGACTGTACTCTGGAAACACCATATATTTT.